This T cell receptor (beta chain) was documented in a study of T-cell reconstitution after alpha-beta-depleted transplantation in children. With 0 bases clipped from V and 7 bases from J, the junction kept 8 bases outside the gene matches. This CDR3 spans 17 amino acids. CDR1 and CDR2 (germline): SGHRS, YFSETQ. Unique molecular identifiers tagged the TCRbeta library. TCRdb processed the PCR reads anew with MiXCR; each CDR3 protein has one entry. The sample yields roughly 200,000 distinct CDR3 sequences, roughly a tenth seen once. The chain has TRBV5-1 and TRBJ2-3; 13 bases map to TRBD2. The sequence derives from a human donor who donated a stem cell graft to a child with acute lymphoblastic leukemia. This specimen consisted of PBMCs from the stem cell graft donor, obtained from the stem cell graft. The CDR3 region is CASSLALAGGTSYTQYF. CDR3 in DNA: TGCGCCAGCAGCTTGGCACTAGCGGGGGGGACGTCTTATACGCAGTATTTT.